This T cell receptor beta chain emerged from a study of CD8+CD57+ T cells in acquired aplastic anemia. Points from the study as a whole: Patients versus controls showed no significant CD8+ Simpson's diversity difference.

As to this clonotype: Its antigen is unknown.

TCR beta VDJ and CDR3 profiles were obtained from a genomic DNA template. MiXCR, run by TCRdb on the reads, gives a single entry per CDR3 protein. This repertoire shows approximately 300,000 distinct CDR3 sequences, under 65% found once; its top ten account for roughly 1.2%. After removal of 6 bases from V and 5 bases from J, the junction contained 12 bases not matched to a gene. The CDR3 covers 15 residues. Individuals selected for sequencing had exhibited CD8+CD57+ cell expansion on flow cytometry. Receipt of therapy had not occurred in any patient by the time of blood sampling. Specimen: sorted CD4+, CD8+, or CD8+CD57+ T cells (not recorded which) from PBMCs. The chain has TRBV12-3 or TRBV12-4 and TRBJ2-7; 8 nucleotides agree with TRBD1. The receptor was isolated from a human donor with aplastic anemia. This CDR3 is CASSILGQGTNEQYF. In DNA, the CDR3 is TGTGCCAGCAGCATCCTCGGACAGGGTACAAACGAGCAGTACTTC.